This passage covers 23 T cell receptor beta chains from one sample sequenced in a study of T-cell memory formation after mild COVID-19. A single record per CDR3 protein comes from TCRdb applying MiXCR to the 5' RACE reads. The sample yields 350,000 to 500,000 distinct CDR3 sequences, more than 15% seen once. The sample comprised PBMCs or a T cell subset sorted from them (not recorded which). The receptors stem from a man aged 18 to 29 who had mild COVID-19 (a few samples of this study predate the infection). Cell type and time point are not known.

V gene TRBV6-5 combines with J gene TRBJ2-2; 12 nucleotides align to TRBD1. Unmatched junction bases numbered 8, after V lost 6 bases and J lost 3 bases. The CDR3 covers 17 residues. Germline V gene lookup returns CDR1 MNHEY and CDR2 SVGAGI. CDR3 coding DNA: TGTGCCAGCAGCCCCTTGGGACAGGGGGCCGACACCGGGGAGCTGTTTTTT. Protein product: CASSPLGQGADTGELFF.

The genes are TRBV29-1 and TRBJ2-7, with D uncertain. The CDR3 spans 12 residues. Germline CDR1 and CDR2: SQVTM and ANQGSEA. The V end lost 7 bases, the J end lost 2 bases, and 12 bases lay between the germline ends. The CDR3 nucleotides read TGCAGCGCCCTAGGTGGGGCCTACGAGCAGTACTTC. Translation gives CSALGGAYEQYF.

This clonotype was observed once. The V call is TRBV20-1, the J call TRBJ2-1; TRBD1 might be the D (6 bases). The CDR3 is 15 residues long. V was pared by 1 base and J by 8 bases, with 18 bases between. Per the germline V gene, CDR1 is DFQATT and CDR2 is SNEGSKA (reference sequence). CDR3 in amino acids: CSARGLIRGLDEQFF. DNA for the CDR3: TGCAGTGCTAGAGGGCTCATCAGGGGCTTGGATGAGCAGTTCTTC.

This clonotype was picked up a small number of times. The chain joins TRBV3-1 to TRBJ2-7, with D perhaps matching TRBD2 (6 bases). The CDR3 has 15 amino acids. The germline V and J ends were trimmed by 1 base and 2 bases, with 12 bases remaining between them. From germline, CDR1 is LGHDT and CDR2 YNNKEL (reference sequence). The CDR3 loop is CASSQGGGAPYEQYF. The CDR3 coding sequence is TGTGCCAGCAGCCAAGGGGGCGGGGCCCCCTACGAGCAGTACTTC.

The chain uses TRBV29-1 and TRBJ2-3, with a weak D call TRBD1 (6 bases). The V gene's germline CDR1 is SQVTM and CDR2 ANQGSEA. The CDR3 length is 13 residues. V gave up 6 bases and J gave up 3 bases, with 13 bases separating them. Here the CDR3 DNA reads TGCAGCGTCTTAGGACAGACGACAGATACGCAGTATTTT. Protein: CSVLGQTTDTQYF.

This clonotype is a singleton in its sample. J is TRBJ2-1 and V is TRBV20-1; D is perhaps TRBD1 (6 bases). V lost 4 bases and J 8 bases, leaving 21 bases between the germline ends. This CDR3 is built from 15 residues. The germline V gene has CDR1 DFQATT and CDR2 SNEGSKA (reference sequence). CDR3 nucleotide sequence: TGCAGTGCTACCGAGGATCGGACAGTCTTGCATGAGCAGTTCTTC. Its translation is CSATEDRTVLHEQFF.

This clonotype showed up many times. The V and J genes are TRBV6-1 and TRBJ1-4, with D unclear. In germline, CDR1 is MNHNS, CDR2 SASEGT. This CDR3 is built from 13 residues. Trimming cost V 4 bases and J 4 bases, with 7 bases left between them. This CDR3 is CASSGSFNEKLFF. The CDR3 nucleotides read TGTGCCAGCAGTGGAAGTTTTAATGAAAAACTGTTTTTT.

The DNA for the CDR3 is TGTGCCATCAGTAGAACTAGCCTCACAGATACGCAGTATTTT. Its protein is CAISRTSLTDTQYF. The rearrangement joins TRBV10-3 to TRBJ2-3, with D possibly being TRBD2 (6 bases). Deletions cut 5 bases from V and 2 bases from J, with 11 bases between. The CDR3 sequence is 14 residues long. Germline V lookup: CDR1 ENHRY, CDR2 SYGVKD.

Only a few counts were recorded for this clonotype. The CDR3: CASVRTGGGNEQYF. The CDR3 nucleotides are TGCGCCAGCGTGAGGACAGGGGGAGGCAACGAGCAGTACTTC. This sequence joins TRBV10-2 and TRBJ2-7, with TRBD1 identical over 10 bases. The V and J ends lost 8 bases and 5 bases, in that order; junction bases with no gene match: 9. The CDR3 length is 14 residues. Germline CDR1 reads WSHSY; CDR2 reads SAAADI.

This chain connects TRBV11-2 to TRBJ1-6; maybe TRBD1 (6 bases). V gave up 5 bases and J gave up 5 bases, with 10 bases separating them. The CDR3 has 14 residues. Germline lookup yields CDR1 SGHAT and CDR2 FQNNGV. CDR3: CASSEGGDNSPLHF. The CDR3 region has the DNA TGTGCCAGCAGCGAGGGGGGGGATAATTCACCCCTCCACTTT.

This clonotype has only a few counts. V usage is TRBV9 and J usage is TRBJ2-5; a possible D gene is TRBD1 (5 bases). Germline assignment: CDR1 SGDLS and CDR2 YYNGEE. V shed 1 base and J shed 3 bases, with 10 bases lying between them. The length of the CDR3 is 14 residues. CDR3 sequence (DNA): TGTGCCAGCAGCGTACGAAGCAGGGAAGAGACCCAGTACTTC. Protein: CASSVRSREETQYF.

This clonotype occurred a few times. The chain uses TRBV7-9 and TRBJ2-1; 8 bases line up with TRBD2. The germline gives CDR1 SEHNR, CDR2 FQNEAQ (reference sequence). This CDR3 comprises 15 residues. The ends lost 1 base at V and 4 bases at J; junction bases unmatched: 3. This chain's CDR3 is CASSLDRGGYNEQFF. CDR3 DNA sequence: TGTGCCAGCAGCTTAGATCGCGGGGGGTACAATGAGCAGTTCTTC.

This clonotype has only a few counts. The V and J genes are TRBV20-1 and TRBJ2-5; D is unclear. Germline V gene sequence: CDR1 DFQATT, CDR2 SNEGSKA (reference sequence). The germline V and J ends were trimmed by 6 bases and 4 bases, with 9 bases remaining between them. The length of the CDR3 is 11 residues. CDR3 amino acids: CSAVRSETQYF. In nucleotides, the CDR3 is TGCAGTGCCGTGAGATCAGAGACCCAGTACTTC.

V is TRBV29-1 and J is TRBJ1-2; 9 nucleotides match TRBD1. CDR3 size: 13 residues. The trim removed 4 bases at V and 5 bases at J, leaving 5 bases unmatched. Germline CDR1 and CDR2: SQVTM and ANQGSEA. This CDR3 reads CSVGQGTGYGYTF. In DNA form, the CDR3 reads TGCAGCGTTGGTCAAGGGACAGGGTATGGCTACACCTTC.

V usage is TRBV5-1 and J usage is TRBJ2-5; D may match TRBD1 or TRBD2 (7 bases each). Germline CDR1 and CDR2: SGHRS and YFSETQ. Deletions cut 4 bases from V and 4 bases from J, with 17 bases between. CDR3 size: 15 residues. Here the CDR3 reads CASSPGGEMTETQYF. The CDR3 coding sequence is TGCGCCAGCAGCCCAGGGGGGGAGATGACAGAGACCCAGTACTTC.

V gene TRBV7-3 combines with J gene TRBJ2-5, with TRBD2 matching over 11 bases. After removal of 4 bases from V and 4 bases from J, the junction contained 8 bases not matched to a gene. The CDR3 has 16 residues. Germline V gene data show CDR1 as SGHTA and CDR2 as FQGTGA. The CDR3 region is CASSSLAGGEGETQYF. CDR3 in DNA: TGTGCCAGCAGCTCTTTAGCGGGGGGGGAAGGAGAGACCCAGTACTTC. The whole variable domain, remainder taken from reference TRBV7-3 and TRBJ2-5, is GAGVSQTPSNKVTEKGKYVELRCDPISGHTALYWYRQSLGQGPEFLIYFQGTGAADDSGLPNDRFFAVRPEGSVSTLKIQRTERGDSAVYLCASSSLAGGEGETQYFGPGTRLLVL.

This clonotype has ten or more counts. This sequence joins TRBV5-5 and TRBJ2-7; either TRBD1 or TRBD2 may fit D (5 bases each). The CDR3 has 15 residues. Germline V gene data show CDR1 as SGHKS and CDR2 as YYEKEE (reference sequence). Trimming took off 4 bases at V and 1 base at J, with 15 bases between the two ends. The CDR3 spells CASSRTGTESYEQYV. CDR3 DNA: TGTGCCAGCAGCAGAACCGGGACGGAATCCTACGAGCAGTACGTC.

This rearrangement joins TRBV20-1 to TRBJ2-1; 9 bases map to TRBD2. The CDR3 length is 16 residues. Germline CDR1 reads DFQATT; CDR2 reads SNEGSKA (reference sequence). V was pared by 0 bases and J by 3 bases, with 6 bases of the junction left unmatched. The CDR3 region is CSARDWGSGGYNEQFF. For the CDR3, the DNA is TGCAGTGCTAGAGATTGGGGTAGCGGGGGCTACAATGAGCAGTTCTTC.

This clonotype was seen a few times. This chain connects TRBV4-1 to TRBJ2-1, with 7 bases matching TRBD2. V lost 1 base, J lost 6 bases, and 3 bases stayed unmatched. The CDR3 sequence is 14 residues long. Germline V CDR1 and CDR2: MGHRA, YSYEKL. This CDR3 reads CASSQGGGLNEQFF. CDR3 DNA: TGCGCCAGCAGCCAAGGCGGGGGACTCAATGAGCAGTTCTTC.

Ten or more counts support this clonotype. V is TRBV23-1 and J is TRBJ2-1; 7 nucleotides agree with TRBD1. TRBV23-1 is reported as an ORF; its role is uncertain. The CDR3 consists of 13 residues. J gave up 7 bases and V 9 bases, and 9 bases lay outside the gene matches. This chain's CDR3 is CASHGTETNEQFF. CDR3 nucleotides: TGCGCCAGTCATGGGACAGAGACTAATGAGCAGTTCTTC.

The rearrangement links TRBV4-3 to TRBJ2-3, with 10 bases matching TRBD1. J lost 3 bases, V lost 3 bases, and 6 bases had no gene match. This CDR3 is built from 16 residues. Germline V gives CDR1 LGHNA, CDR2 YSLEER. CDR3 sequence (DNA): TGCGCCAGCAGCCAGAACCCGGGACAGGGGACAGATACGCAGTATTTT. Residues: CASSQNPGQGTDTQYF.

J is TRBJ2-5 and V is TRBV20-1; 7 nucleotides match TRBD1. The CDR3 is 13 residues long. V was clipped by 4 bases and J by 5 bases; unmatched bases: 7. CDR1 is DFQATT and CDR2 is SNEGSKA in the germline V gene (reference sequence). The DNA for the CDR3 is TGCAGTGCTAAACCGGGACAGAAGGAGACCCAGTACTTC. Translating it yields CSAKPGQKETQYF.

Many counts were recorded for this clonotype. The chain combines TRBV7-2 with TRBJ2-3; perhaps D is TRBD1 or TRBD2 (5 bases each). V was pared by 6 bases and J by 2 bases, with 9 bases between. This CDR3 has 13 amino acids. Germline CDR1 is SGHTA and CDR2 is FQGNSA. CDR3 nucleotides: TGTGCCAGCAGTCGGGACCTCACAGATACGCAGTATTTT. Its protein is CASSRDLTDTQYF.